A single sample is the source of the 3 T cell receptor beta chains below, sequenced in a study of blood T cell repertoires in COVID-19. Clones were sequenced by immunoSEQ multiplex PCR, and TCRdb holds only the in-frame ones, with some missing. The repertoire holds about 240,000 clones, with approximately 83% as singletons. The specimen was PBMCs or T cells enriched from blood (not recorded which). The receptors originated from a woman aged 40 to 50 with acute COVID-19.

The chain uses TRBV5-1 and TRBJ2-3; the D is unclear. The V gene's germline CDR1 is SGHRS and CDR2 YFSETQ. With 4 bases removed from V and 5 bases from J, the gap between germline ends came to 14 bases. The CDR3 is 14 residues long. The CDR3 nucleotides are TGCGCCAGCAGCCGTGAAATGGGCCGAGATACGCAGTATTTT. Encoded protein: CASSREMGRDTQYF.

The CDR3 DNA sequence: TGTGCCAGCAGCCCCGGAGTCGGACAAGAGACCCAGTACTTC. Translation gives CASSPGVGQETQYF. The V call is TRBV11-1, the J call TRBJ2-5; no definite D call. CDR1 is SGHAT, CDR2 FQDESV, per germline (reference sequence). Trimming removed 5 bases at V and 2 bases at J, with 12 bases between. The CDR3 is made up of 14 amino acids.

The chain joins TRBV19 to TRBJ1-1; 8 nucleotides agree with TRBD1. J gave up 1 base and V 5 bases, and 6 bases lay outside the gene matches. The germline CDR1 and CDR2 sequences are LNHDA and SQIVND (reference sequence). There are 15 residues in the CDR3. CDR3 DNA: TGTGCCAGTAGTGGTACCGGGACAGGGAACACTGAAGCTTTCTTT. Protein: CASSGTGTGNTEAFF.